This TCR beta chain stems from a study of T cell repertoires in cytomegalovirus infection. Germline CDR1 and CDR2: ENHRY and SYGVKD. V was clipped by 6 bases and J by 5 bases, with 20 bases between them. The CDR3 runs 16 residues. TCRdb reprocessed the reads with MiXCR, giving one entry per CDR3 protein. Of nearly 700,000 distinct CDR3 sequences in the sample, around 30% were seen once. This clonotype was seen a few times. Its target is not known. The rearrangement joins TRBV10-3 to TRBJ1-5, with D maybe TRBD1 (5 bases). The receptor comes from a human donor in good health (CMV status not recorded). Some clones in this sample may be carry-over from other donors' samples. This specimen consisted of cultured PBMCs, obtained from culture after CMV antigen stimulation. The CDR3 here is CAISGGTSRAHQPQHF. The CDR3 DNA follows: TGTGCCATCAGCGGTGGGACGTCCAGGGCTCATCAGCCCCAGCATTTT.